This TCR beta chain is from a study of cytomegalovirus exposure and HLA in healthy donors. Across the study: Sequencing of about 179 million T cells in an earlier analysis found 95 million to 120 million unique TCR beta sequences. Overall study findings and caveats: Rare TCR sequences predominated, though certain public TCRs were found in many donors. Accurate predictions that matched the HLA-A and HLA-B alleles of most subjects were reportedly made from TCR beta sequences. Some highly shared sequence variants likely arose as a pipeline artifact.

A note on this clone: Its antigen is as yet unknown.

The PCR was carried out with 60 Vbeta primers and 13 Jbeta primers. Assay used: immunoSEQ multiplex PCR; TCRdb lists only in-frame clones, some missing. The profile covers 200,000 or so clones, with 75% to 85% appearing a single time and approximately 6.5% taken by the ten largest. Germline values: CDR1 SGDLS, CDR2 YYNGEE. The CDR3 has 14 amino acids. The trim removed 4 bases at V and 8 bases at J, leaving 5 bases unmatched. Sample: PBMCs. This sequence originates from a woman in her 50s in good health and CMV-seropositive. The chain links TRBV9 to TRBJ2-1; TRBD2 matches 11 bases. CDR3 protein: CASSPALAGDEQFF. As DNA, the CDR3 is TGTGCCAGCAGCCCCGCACTAGCGGGAGATGAGCAGTTCTTC.